Listed below are T cell receptor beta chains from one sample, sequenced in a study of CD8 T cells in ankylosing spondylitis. TCRdb re-called the 5' RACE reads through MiXCR, storing one row per CDR3 protein. The data contain over 150,000 distinct CDR3 sequences, roughly 13% of them singletons. Sequences were obtained from blood, either unsorted or a sorted T cell fraction (not recorded which). Receptor source: a male donor with ankylosing spondylitis or in good health (not recorded which). The CDR3 runs from the conserved cysteine through the conserved F or W. The D gene is left open where the match is weak. Size values are once, few and many counts, or a class for expanded clones, and some rows have none.

v_gene,abundance,j_gene,d_gene,CDR3nt,CDR3aa
TRBV5-1,NA,TRBJ2-1,TRBD1,TGCGCCAGCAGCTGGGGACAGGGCTACAATGAGCAGTTCTTC,CASSWGQGYNEQFF
TRBV5-6,many,TRBJ2-7,TRBD1,TGTGCCAGCAGCTTGGGACGGACAGGGGACTACGAGCAGTACTTC,CASSLGRTGDYEQYF
TRBV5-4,NA,TRBJ2-3,NA,TGTGCCAGCAGCTTGACAGGAGTTCGCACAGATACGCAGTATTTT,CASSLTGVRTDTQYF
TRBV7-2,many,TRBJ2-3,TRBD2,TGTGCCAGCAGCTCCGGGACTAGCGGGGGGGATACGCAGTATTTT,CASSSGTSGGDTQYF
TRBV14,few,TRBJ2-1,NA,TGTGCCAGCAGCCCAGGGGGGTTTGGTGGAAATGAGCAGTTCTTC,CASSPGGFGGNEQFF
TRBV7-2,many,TRBJ2-7,NA,TGTGCCAGCAGCTCGGACAGCTCCTACGAGCAGTACTTC,CASSSDSSYEQYF
TRBV5-5,few,TRBJ1-2,TRBD1,TGTGCCAGCAGCGTAAACAGGGGCGTCGATGGCTACACCTTC,CASSVNRGVDGYTF
TRBV20-1,few,TRBJ2-3,NA,TGCAGTGCTAGCGGCTCTAGCACAGATACGCAGTATTTT,CSASGSSTDTQYF
TRBV5-4,many,TRBJ2-7,NA,TGTGCCAGCAGCTTGATAGGGCAGGGGTCCTACGAGCAGTACTTC,CASSLIGQGSYEQYF
TRBV6-1,few,TRBJ2-7,TRBD1,TGTGCCAGCAGCCCCCAGGGGACAGGGGGTATAAGTTCCTACGAGCAGTACTTC,CASSPQGTGGISSYEQYF
TRBV12-3/TRBV12-4,few,TRBJ1-1,TRBD1,TGTGCCAGCAGTGGGACAGGGGGGTACACTGAAGCTTTCTTT,CASSGTGGYTEAFF
TRBV12-3/TRBV12-4,many,TRBJ2-2,TRBD2,TGTGCCAGCACTTTGGAACTAGCGGGGGGATGGGAGCTGTTTTTT,CASTLELAGGWELFF
TRBV20-1,few,TRBJ1-1,NA,TGCAGTGCTAGAGTAAGGGGTGGCACTGAAGCTTTCTTT,CSARVRGGTEAFF
TRBV5-6,few,TRBJ2-7,TRBD1,TGTGCCAGCAGCTTGGGAGGGGGCCAAGACGAGCAGTACTTC,CASSLGGGQDEQYF
TRBV7-2,few,TRBJ2-5,NA,TGTGCCAGCAGGGGGACGGCTCTTTCCCAAGAGACCCAGTACTTC,CASRGTALSQETQYF
TRBV9,few,TRBJ2-1,NA,TGTGCCAGCAGCGGGGCCGGGGTTCCCTACAATGAGCAGTTCTTC,CASSGAGVPYNEQFF
TRBV7-6,few,TRBJ2-1,NA,TGTGCCAGCAGCGGAGGCGATAATGAGCAGTTCTTC,CASSGGDNEQFF
TRBV14,NA,TRBJ1-6,NA,TGTGCCAGCAGCCAAGAATGGCAGAAATATAATTCACCCCTCCACTTT,CASSQEWQKYNSPLHF
TRBV7-9,few,TRBJ2-7,TRBD1,TGTGCCAGCAGCTTTACAGGGGTCTACGAGCAGTACTTC,CASSFTGVYEQYF
TRBV9,many,TRBJ2-1,TRBD2,TGTGCCAGCAGCCCAGGACTAGCGGGAGAATCTTCCTACAATGAGCAGTTCTTC,CASSPGLAGESSYNEQFF
TRBV27,many,TRBJ2-7,TRBD2,TGTGCCAGCAGTTCCGGACTAGCGGGAGGACGAGTCGAGCAGTACTTC,CASSSGLAGGRVEQYF
TRBV30,few,TRBJ1-1,NA,TGTGCCTGGAGTGGGGGGGACTACACTGAAGCTTTCTTT,CAWSGGDYTEAFF
TRBV10-3,many,TRBJ1-5,NA,TGTGCCATCAGCCCGCCGGGACCGTCAAAACCCGAGAATCAGCCCCAGCATTTT,CAISPPGPSKPENQPQHF
TRBV5-1,many,TRBJ2-3,NA,TGCGCCAGCAGACCCAGGGTTCATCACGCAGATACGCAGTATTTT,CASRPRVHHADTQYF
TRBV7-6,once,TRBJ1-5,NA,TGTGCCAGCAGCTTAGGCGGCAGGCAGCCCCAGCATTTT,CASSLGGRQPQHF
TRBV20-1,many,TRBJ2-7,TRBD1,TGCAGTGCTAGAGATCCAACAGGGGTCCACGAGCAGTACTTC,CSARDPTGVHEQYF
TRBV15,NA,TRBJ1-6,NA,TGTGCCACCAGCATCTACAGGCTAAATAATTCACCCCTCCACTTT,CATSIYRLNNSPLHF
TRBV5-8,many,TRBJ2-2,NA,TGTGCCAGCAGCCGACACTTTATCCGGGACACGAACACCGGGGAGCTGTTTTTT,CASSRHFIRDTNTGELFF
TRBV5-1,NA,TRBJ2-3,NA,TGCGCCAGCAGCTTAACCCCGGGACTACCAGGGGAAACGCAGTATTTT,CASSLTPGLPGETQYF
TRBV20-1,NA,TRBJ2-7,NA,TGCAGTGCTAGAGATGTAGGGCAGGGGGACTTCTACGAGCAGTACTTC,CSARDVGQGDFYEQYF
TRBV4-2,NA,TRBJ2-5,NA,TGTGCCAGCACCCAAGTTGGGCAGGAGGAGACCCAGTACTTC,CASTQVGQEETQYF
TRBV7-6,NA,TRBJ2-3,NA,TGTGCCAGCAGCTTAGGGGAGGTGCGGGCGAGCACAGATACGCAGTATTTT,CASSLGEVRASTDTQYF
TRBV10-3,many,TRBJ2-1,NA,TGTGCCATCAGTGAGTCCGGGTCGGCCTACAATGAGCAGTTCTTC,CAISESGSAYNEQFF
TRBV7-9,few,TRBJ2-1,TRBD2,TGTGCCAGCAGCTCCCGCTGGGACGGGAGGAATGAGCAGTTCTTC,CASSSRWDGRNEQFF
TRBV7-9,NA,TRBJ2-5,NA,TGTGCCACCCGGGGCCAAGAGACCCAGTACTTC,CATRGQETQYF
TRBV6-6,many,TRBJ2-1,TRBD2,TGTGCCAGCAGCGGGACTAGCTCAAATGAGCAGTTCTTC,CASSGTSSNEQFF
TRBV7-9,NA,TRBJ2-3,NA,TGTGCCAGCAGCTTAGCCGGGAGCGGCACAGATACGCAGTATTTT,CASSLAGSGTDTQYF
TRBV12-3/TRBV12-4,many,TRBJ2-3,NA,TGTGCCAGCAGTTTTGCGGATACGCAGTATTTT,CASSFADTQYF
TRBV7-9,few,TRBJ2-7,NA,TGTGCCAGCAGCTTAGGGGACGTTGGCTACGAGCAGTACTTC,CASSLGDVGYEQYF
TRBV12-3/TRBV12-4,NA,TRBJ2-3,TRBD1,TGTGCCAGCAGTCGGACAGGGGGCTTGGATACGCAGTATTTT,CASSRTGGLDTQYF
TRBV6-2/TRBV6-3,NA,TRBJ1-2,NA,TGTGCCAGCAGTTACGATGAGGGTTCTAACTATGGCTACACCTTC,CASSYDEGSNYGYTF
TRBV7-7,few,TRBJ2-1,NA,TGTGCCAGCAGCTTAGGTCGGCCCCCGTACAATGAGCAGTTCTTC,CASSLGRPPYNEQFF
TRBV27,NA,TRBJ1-1,NA,TGTGCCAGCAGTTTATCTGGGCAACTCCTGAACACTGAAGCTTTCTTT,CASSLSGQLLNTEAFF
TRBV7-9,NA,TRBJ2-3,NA,TGTGCCAGCAGCCCATACGGGACAGATACGCAGTATTTT,CASSPYGTDTQYF
TRBV12-3/TRBV12-4,many,TRBJ1-1,NA,TGTGCCAGCACCCCCACCGGCACTGAAGCTTTCTTT,CASTPTGTEAFF
TRBV2,NA,TRBJ2-5,TRBD1,TGTGCCAGCAGCAAAAGGGACAGCCAAGAGACCCAGTACTTC,CASSKRDSQETQYF
TRBV27,NA,TRBJ1-1,NA,TGTGCCACCTCACCGGGGAACACTGAAGCTTTCTTT,CATSPGNTEAFF
TRBV30,few,TRBJ2-2,NA,TGTGCCTGGAGTGTGACAGGGGAGCTGTTTTTT,CAWSVTGELFF
TRBV3-1,NA,TRBJ2-2,TRBD2,TGTGCCAGCAGCCAAGATTACGTATCGCATAGCGGGATTAACACCGGGGAGCTGTTTTTT,CASSQDYVSHSGINTGELFF
TRBV7-2,few,TRBJ2-1,NA,TGTGCCAGCAGGCGAAGAATCCCGATTTACAATGAGCAGTTCTTC,CASRRRIPIYNEQFF
TRBV11-3,many,TRBJ2-1,NA,TGTGCCAGCAGCCCCGGAGGGGCTGATGAGCAGTTCTTC,CASSPGGADEQFF
TRBV6-1,NA,TRBJ1-1,NA,TGTGCCAGCAGTGCTCCTATGGACCACACTGAAGCTTTCTTT,CASSAPMDHTEAFF
TRBV10-3,few,TRBJ2-3,NA,TGTGCCACCGGAGGAGAGGAGGGAGACACAGATACGCAGTATTTT,CATGGEEGDTDTQYF